This T cell receptor (beta chain) was recovered during a study of blood T cell repertoires in COVID-19 (dated by TCRdb to 2018 to 2020). Concerning the study at large: Collaborator samples came from the United States, Italy and Spain and covered acute and convalescent phases of COVID-19. HLA class I and class II types, where available, came from metadata supplied by the sample provider rather than from assay-based typing. The sample metadata nearly always contained a de-identified subject ID, COVID-19 status, age in years and sex. The repertoires were made available in a free public database intended to serve as a resource for research on the immune response to SARS-CoV-2. The material from the prospective study consisted of cDNA or gDNA derived from T cells, B-cell-depleted T cells, or PBMCs. Samples were obtained from the ongoing ImmuneRACE study (first 160 participants) and from 950 to 1,500 subjects provided by 6 global collaborators. The dataset comprised deeply sampled blood TCRbeta repertoires from subjects exposed to, actively infected with, or recovered from COVID-19.

V lost 0 bases and J lost 6 bases, and the count of bases not matched to a germline gene is 3. CDR1 and CDR2 (SGHDT, YYEEEE) derive from the germline V gene. The CDR3 spans 14 residues, from the cysteine through the phenylalanine. Of the read, only the CDR3 DNA is kept; its 42 bases are in frame from base 1. TCRbeta CDR3 regions were amplified from genomic DNA by means of the immunoSEQ Assay, a bias-controlled multiplex PCR. For the original study's pipeline: The number of nucleated cells in each sample was estimated by amplification of reference gene primers within the assay. To quantify the absolute abundance of each unique TCRbeta CDR3 rearrangement, sequence reads were collapsed and filtered. Productive Simpson clonality was computed per sample as the square root of Simpson's diversity index over productive rearrangements. TCRdb stores this immuneACCESS table with in-frame sequences only. Part of the clones is absent; in the studies checked, under half of the shortfall reflects unresolved V genes, and no reason is known for the rest. Clone size and the V and J calls come from that table; the DNA yielded D and trimming. This sample lists 30,000 to 40,000 clones; about 80% were detected once. The top ten hold 31% of the sample.

The study at large found these results: How much clinical and demographic metadata was included differed by source and by participant, and the metadata was provided uncurated.

As concerns this clone: The clone's antigen remains unknown. The record has no base qualities; no much larger clone is one base away.

The collaborating institutions used their own protocols to collect whole blood in K2EDTA tubes. For TCRbeta analysis, collaborators shipped samples as frozen whole blood, isolated PBMCs, or DNA extracted from either of those sample types. Recombination linked TRBV5-6 to TRBJ2-7; TRBD1 lines up with 10 middle nucleotides. Sequenced input: peripheral blood. The TCR originated in a man aged 80 or over with acute or convalescent COVID-19. The DNA reads as follows: TGTGCCAGCAGCTTGGGGGACAGGGGCTCCGAGCAGTACTTC. It is translated as CASSLGDRGSEQYF.